This TCR beta chain was documented in a study of cytomegalovirus exposure and HLA in healthy donors. The overall study: A prior analysis found fewer than 120 million unique TCR beta sequences from 170 million or so T cells. In terms of ancestry, the Caucasian-associated cluster contained roughly 81% of the approximately 400 genotyped donors.

The sample holds a few counts of this clone. Its antigen is undetermined. As for the donors, each was a healthy bone marrow donor. 60 Vbeta and 13 Jbeta primers were used in PCR. The method was immunoSEQ multiplex PCR; TCRdb's version includes in-frame clones alone and lacks a portion of them. The table has about 160,000 clones, just under 80% seen once. General study points: Available immune exposure information covered CMV serostatus only.

The CDR3 length is 15 residues. After removal of 4 bases from V and 4 bases from J, the junction contained 4 bases not matched to a gene. CDR1 MRHNA and CDR2 SNTAGT come from the germline V gene. Input material: PBMCs. The chain combines TRBV6-4 with TRBJ1-5; TRBD1 aligns across 10 bases. This TCR came from a woman aged 45-59 years in good health and CMV-seronegative. The CDR3 coding sequence is TGTGCCAGCAGTGCCGGGACAGGGGATAATCAGCCCCAGCATTTT. Protein sequence: CASSAGTGDNQPQHF.